A single sample is the source of the 2 T cell receptor beta chains below, sequenced in a study of cytomegalovirus exposure and HLA in healthy donors. The PCR employed 60 Vbeta primers together with 13 Jbeta primers. TCRdb's table, derived via immunoSEQ multiplex PCR, lists solely in-frame clones and lacks some. Of approximately 27,000 clones listed, more than 55% are singletons. The specimen sequenced was PBMCs. Every receptor here comes from a male donor in good health and CMV-seropositive.

A single count supports this clone. The chain joins TRBV18 to TRBJ1-5; D ambiguous. The CDR3 consists of 15 residues. Germline V lookup: CDR1 KGHSH, CDR2 LQKENI. V dropped 4 bases and J dropped 0 bases, with 10 bases sitting between them. CDR3 residues: CASSRDLNSNQPQHF. The CDR3 coding sequence is TGTGCCAGCTCACGCGATCTTAATAGCAATCAGCCCCAGCATTTT.

This clone appeared a few times. V gene TRBV19 combines with J gene TRBJ1-1; 7 bases agree with TRBD1. The CDR3 is made up of 14 amino acids. CDR1 is LNHDA, CDR2 SQIVND, per germline (reference sequence). With V trimmed by 5 bases and J by 5 bases, 8 bases remained unmatched. For the CDR3, the DNA is TGTGCCAGTAGTGGGAGGACAGGACGGACTGAAGCTTTCTTT. Translation: CASSGRTGRTEAFF.